This TCR beta chain was sequenced in a study of shared clonotypes between healthy human individuals. Study results and limitations: Rarefaction curves obtained for sorted subsets showed sequencing incomplete despite large depth.

V lost 6 bases to trimming and J lost 7 bases; unmatched junction nucleotides: 7. The CDR3 has 13 amino acids. Germline loops: CDR1 KGHSH, CDR2 LQKENI. CD4+ cells were split into CD45RA+ naive and CD45RA-negative memory subsets. Original processing methods: Filtering differed because ImmunoSEQ produced junction-only sequences that carried no quality scores. Sequencing used immunoSEQ multiplex PCR; TCRdb keeps in-frame clones, though not all of them. From that table come the V and J calls and clone size; the DNA was used to work out D and trimming. The sample shows about 700,000 clones, around 67% of them seen only once. There are many counts of this clone. Its antigen is unknown.

This chain connects TRBV18 to TRBJ1-2, with 8 bases identical to TRBD1. Material: memory CD4+ T cells sorted from blood. Subset noted: CD45RA-negative fraction. The source is a woman aged 25 to 45 in good health. CDR3 bases: TGTGCCAGCTCGCTGACAGGGGTTGGTGGCTACACCTTC. This gives the protein CASSLTGVGGYTF.